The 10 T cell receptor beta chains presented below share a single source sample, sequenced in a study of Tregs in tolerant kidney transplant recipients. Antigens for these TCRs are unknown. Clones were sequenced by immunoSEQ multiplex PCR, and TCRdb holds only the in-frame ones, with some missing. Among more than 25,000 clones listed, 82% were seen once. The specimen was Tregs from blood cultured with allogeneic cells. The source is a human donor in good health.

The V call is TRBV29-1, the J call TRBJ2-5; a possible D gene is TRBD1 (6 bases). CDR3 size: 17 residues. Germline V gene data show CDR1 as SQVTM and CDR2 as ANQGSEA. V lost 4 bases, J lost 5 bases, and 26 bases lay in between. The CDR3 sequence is CSVAWSLVAGTIETQYF. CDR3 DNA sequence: TGCAGCGTTGCATGGTCCCTCGTAGCCGGGACAATCGAGACCCAGTACTTC.

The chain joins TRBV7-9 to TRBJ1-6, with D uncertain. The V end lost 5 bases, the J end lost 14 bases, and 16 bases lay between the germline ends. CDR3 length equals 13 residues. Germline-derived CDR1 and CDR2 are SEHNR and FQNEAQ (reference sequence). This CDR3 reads CASSMDPYSALHF. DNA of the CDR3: TGTGCCAGCAGCATGGACCCATATTCGGCCCTCCACTTT.

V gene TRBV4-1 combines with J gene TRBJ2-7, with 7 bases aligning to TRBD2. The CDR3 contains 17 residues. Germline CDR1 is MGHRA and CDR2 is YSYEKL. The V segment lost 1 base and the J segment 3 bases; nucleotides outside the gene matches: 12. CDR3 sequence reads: CASSQAPTGSGRYEQYF. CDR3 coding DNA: TGCGCCAGCAGCCAAGCTCCCACTGGTAGCGGGCGCTACGAGCAGTACTTC.

The CDR3 spells CASRSGTPGSWTEAFF. The CDR3 DNA sequence: TGTGCCAGCAGATCCGGGACACCCGGGTCGTGGACTGAAGCTTTCTTT. The rearrangement uses TRBV7-2 and TRBJ1-1; D possibly corresponds to TRBD1 (6 bases). From germline, CDR1 is SGHTA and CDR2 FQGNSA. V lost 6 bases and J 5 bases, leaving 22 bases between the germline ends. CDR3 size: 16 residues.

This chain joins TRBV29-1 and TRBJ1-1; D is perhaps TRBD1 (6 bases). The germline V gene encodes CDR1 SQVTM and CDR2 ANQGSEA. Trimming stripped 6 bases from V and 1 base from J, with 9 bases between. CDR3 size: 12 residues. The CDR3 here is CSVTGRNTEAFF. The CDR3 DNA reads TGCAGCGTGACAGGAAGGAACACTGAAGCTTTCTTT.

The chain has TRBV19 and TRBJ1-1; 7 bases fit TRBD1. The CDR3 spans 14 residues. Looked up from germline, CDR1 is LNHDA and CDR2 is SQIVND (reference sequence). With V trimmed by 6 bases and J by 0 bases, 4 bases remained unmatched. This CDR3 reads CASSPTGLNTEAFF. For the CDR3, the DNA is TGTGCCAGTAGCCCGACAGGGTTGAACACTGAAGCTTTCTTT.

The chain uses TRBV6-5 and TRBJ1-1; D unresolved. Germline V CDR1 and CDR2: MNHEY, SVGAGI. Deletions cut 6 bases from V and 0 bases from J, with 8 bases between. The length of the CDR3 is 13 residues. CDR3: CASRLVMNTEAFF. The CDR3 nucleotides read TGTGCCAGCAGACTCGTCATGAACACTGAAGCTTTCTTT.

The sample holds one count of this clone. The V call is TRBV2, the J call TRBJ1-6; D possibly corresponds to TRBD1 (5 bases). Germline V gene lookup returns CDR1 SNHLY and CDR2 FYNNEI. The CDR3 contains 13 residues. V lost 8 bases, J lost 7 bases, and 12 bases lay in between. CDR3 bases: TGTGCCAGCTTGGGGGGACCCAATTCACCCCTCCACTTT. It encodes CASLGGPNSPLHF.

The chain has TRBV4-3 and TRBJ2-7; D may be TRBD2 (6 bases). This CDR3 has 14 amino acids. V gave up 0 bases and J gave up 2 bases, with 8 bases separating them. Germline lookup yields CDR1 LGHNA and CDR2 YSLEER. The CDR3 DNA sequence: TGCGCCAGCAGCCAAGAGGCGGGGCCCTACGAGCAGTACTTC. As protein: CASSQEAGPYEQYF.

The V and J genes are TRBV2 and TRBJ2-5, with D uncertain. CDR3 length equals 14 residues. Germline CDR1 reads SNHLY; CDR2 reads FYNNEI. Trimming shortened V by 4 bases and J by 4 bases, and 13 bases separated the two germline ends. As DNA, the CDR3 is TGTGCCAGCAGTGGACGTCGAGCAATAGAGACCCAGTACTTC. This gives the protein CASSGRRAIETQYF.